By sample share, the clone carrying this T cell receptor (beta chain) is medium-sized. What it binds is not known. The sample comes from a study of radiation and T cells in renal cell carcinoma. Study results and caveats: In nephrectomy-only tumors, top 100 clonotypes averaged roughly 43%, versus about 50% irradiated.

After removal of 5 bases from V and 7 bases from J, the junction contained 10 bases not matched to a gene. This CDR3 is 15 amino acids long. Per germline, CDR1 MNHEY and CDR2 SMNVEV (reference sequence). Described treatment: 15 Gy SBRT to primary tumor, nephrectomy 4 weeks later. Repertoires were generated with immunoSEQ multiplex PCR, while TCRdb's copy carries only in-frame clones and drops some. This table has just over 15,000 clones, about three fifths appearing once. Source: tumor tissue, taken from a patient whose treatment included radiotherapy and nephrectomy. The chain is built from TRBV27 and TRBJ2-1; 8 positions agree with TRBD1. The source is a woman in her seventies with renal cell carcinoma. The CDR3 nucleotides are TGTGCCAGCAGTCGCCACCGGACAGGGAGGAATGAGCAGTTCTTC. Amino acids: CASSRHRTGRNEQFF.